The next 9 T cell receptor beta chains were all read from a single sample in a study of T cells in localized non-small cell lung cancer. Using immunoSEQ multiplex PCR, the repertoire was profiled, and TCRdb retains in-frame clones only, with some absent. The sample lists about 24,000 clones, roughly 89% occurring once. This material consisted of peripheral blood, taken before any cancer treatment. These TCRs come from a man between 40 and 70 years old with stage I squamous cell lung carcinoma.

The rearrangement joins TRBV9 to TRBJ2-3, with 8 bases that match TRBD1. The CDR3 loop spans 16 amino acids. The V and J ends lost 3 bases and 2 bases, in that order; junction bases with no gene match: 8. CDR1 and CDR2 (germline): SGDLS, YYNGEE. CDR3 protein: CASSAPGQGSTDTQYF. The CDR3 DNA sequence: TGTGCCAGCAGCGCCCCTGGACAGGGCTCCACAGATACGCAGTATTTT.

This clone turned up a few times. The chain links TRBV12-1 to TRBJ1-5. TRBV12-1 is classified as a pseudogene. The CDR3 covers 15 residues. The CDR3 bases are TGTGCCAGCAGCTTTGTGGACCGAGATAATCAGCCCCAGCATTTT. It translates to CASSFVDRDNQPQHF.

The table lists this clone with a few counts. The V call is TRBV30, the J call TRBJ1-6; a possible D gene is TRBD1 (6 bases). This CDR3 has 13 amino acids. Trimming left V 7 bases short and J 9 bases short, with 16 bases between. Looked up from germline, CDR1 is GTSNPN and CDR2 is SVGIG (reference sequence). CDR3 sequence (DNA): TGTGCCTCTACAGGGAATCCTAGTTCACCCCTCCACTTT. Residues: CASTGNPSSPLHF.

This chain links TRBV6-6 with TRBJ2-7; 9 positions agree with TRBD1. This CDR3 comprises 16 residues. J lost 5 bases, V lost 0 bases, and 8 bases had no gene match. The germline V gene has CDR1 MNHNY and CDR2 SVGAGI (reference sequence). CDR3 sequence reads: CASSYSPGQGNNEQYF. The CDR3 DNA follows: TGTGCCAGCAGTTACTCACCGGGACAGGGAAACAACGAGCAGTACTTC.

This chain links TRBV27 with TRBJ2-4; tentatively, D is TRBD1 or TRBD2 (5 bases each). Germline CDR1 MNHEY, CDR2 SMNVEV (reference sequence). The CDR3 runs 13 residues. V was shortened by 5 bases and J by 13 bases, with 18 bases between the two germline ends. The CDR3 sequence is CASSPTRDRRQYF. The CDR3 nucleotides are TGTGCCAGCAGTCCGACGAGGGACCGAAGGCAGTACTTC.

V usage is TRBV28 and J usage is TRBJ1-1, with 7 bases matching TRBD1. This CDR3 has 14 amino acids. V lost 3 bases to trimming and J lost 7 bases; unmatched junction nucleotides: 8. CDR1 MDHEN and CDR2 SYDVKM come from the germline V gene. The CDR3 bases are TGTGCCAGCAGTTTGGGGGGACAGTTCGGTGAAGCTTTCTTT. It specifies CASSLGGQFGEAFF.

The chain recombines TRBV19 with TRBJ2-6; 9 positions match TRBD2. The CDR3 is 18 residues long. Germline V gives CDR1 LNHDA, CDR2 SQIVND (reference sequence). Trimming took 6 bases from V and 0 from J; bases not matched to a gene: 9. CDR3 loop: CASSPASGTTSGANVLTF. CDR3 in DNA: TGTGCCAGTAGCCCAGCTAGCGGGACAACCTCTGGGGCCAACGTCCTGACTTTC.

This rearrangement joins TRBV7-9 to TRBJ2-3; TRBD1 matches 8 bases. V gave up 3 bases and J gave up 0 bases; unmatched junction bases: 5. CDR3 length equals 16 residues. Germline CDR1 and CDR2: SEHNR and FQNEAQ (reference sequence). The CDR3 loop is CASSLGDRGSTDTQYF. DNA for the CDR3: TGTGCCAGCAGCTTGGGAGACAGGGGAAGCACAGATACGCAGTATTTT.

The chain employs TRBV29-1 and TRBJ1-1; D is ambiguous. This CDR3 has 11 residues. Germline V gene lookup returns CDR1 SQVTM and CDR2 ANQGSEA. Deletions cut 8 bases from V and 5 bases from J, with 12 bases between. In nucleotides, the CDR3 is TGCAGCTTGCGCCGGGATACTGAAGCTTTCTTT. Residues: CSLRRDTEAFF.